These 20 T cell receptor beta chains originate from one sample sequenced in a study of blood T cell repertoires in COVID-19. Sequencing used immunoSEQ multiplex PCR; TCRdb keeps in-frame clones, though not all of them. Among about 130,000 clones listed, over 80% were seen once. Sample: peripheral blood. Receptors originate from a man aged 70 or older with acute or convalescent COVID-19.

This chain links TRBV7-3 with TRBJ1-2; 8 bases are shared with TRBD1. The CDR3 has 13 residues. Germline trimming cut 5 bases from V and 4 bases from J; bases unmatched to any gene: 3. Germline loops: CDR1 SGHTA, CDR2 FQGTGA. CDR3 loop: CASSLDRGYGYTF. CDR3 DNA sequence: TGTGCCAGCAGCCTAGACAGGGGCTATGGCTACACCTTC.

For the CDR3, the DNA is TGTGCCAGCAGCCTTCATTTGAGGAACACCATATATTTT. Amino acid sequence: CASSLHLRNTIYF. The genes are TRBV28 and TRBJ1-3, with D hard to call. The germline V gene encodes CDR1 MDHEN and CDR2 SYDVKM. Trimming took 6 bases from V and 7 from J, leaving 13 bases between them. CDR3 length: 13 amino acids.

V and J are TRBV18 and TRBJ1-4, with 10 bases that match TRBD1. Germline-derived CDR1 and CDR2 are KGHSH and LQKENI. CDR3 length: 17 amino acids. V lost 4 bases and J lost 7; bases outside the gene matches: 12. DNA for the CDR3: TGTGCCAGCTCACTCGGGACAGGGGAAAAAGATGGTGAAAAACTGTTTTTT. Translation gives CASSLGTGEKDGEKLFF.

The CDR3 region has the DNA TGTGCCTGGGAGGGGCCTAGCGGGGACGCAGATACGCAGTATTTT. It specifies CAWEGPSGDADTQYF. This rearrangement joins TRBV30 to TRBJ2-3, with 9 bases identical to TRBD2. This CDR3 is built from 15 residues. Trimming at V came to 5 bases and at J to 4 bases, leaving 10 bases not matched to a gene. The germline CDR1 and CDR2 sequences are GTSNPN and SVGIG (reference sequence).

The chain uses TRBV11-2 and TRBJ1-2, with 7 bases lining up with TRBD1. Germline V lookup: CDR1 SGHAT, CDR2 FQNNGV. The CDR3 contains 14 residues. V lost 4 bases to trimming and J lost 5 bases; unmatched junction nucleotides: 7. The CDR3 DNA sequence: TGTGCCAGCAGCTCACCAGGGACAGCGTATGGCTACACCTTC. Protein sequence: CASSSPGTAYGYTF.

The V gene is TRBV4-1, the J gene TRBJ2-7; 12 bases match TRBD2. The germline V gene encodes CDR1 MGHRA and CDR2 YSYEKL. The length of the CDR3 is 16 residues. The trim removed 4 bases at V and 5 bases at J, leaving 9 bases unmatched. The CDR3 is CASSLSPGLAGDEQYF. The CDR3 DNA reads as TGCGCCAGCAGCCTGTCTCCGGGACTAGCGGGCGACGAGCAGTACTTC.

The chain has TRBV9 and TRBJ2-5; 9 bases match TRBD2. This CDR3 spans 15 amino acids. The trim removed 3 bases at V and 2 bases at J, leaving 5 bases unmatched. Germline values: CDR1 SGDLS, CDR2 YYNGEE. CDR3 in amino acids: CASSAGTSTQETQYF. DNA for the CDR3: TGTGCCAGCAGCGCCGGGACTAGCACTCAAGAGACCCAGTACTTC.

DNA for the CDR3: TGTGCCACCAGTGATTTGGACAGGGGGCAACGGTATTTT. Translation: CATSDLDRGQRYF. The chain uses TRBV24-1 and TRBJ2-3; 10 nucleotides agree with TRBD1. The V gene's germline CDR1 is KGHDR and CDR2 SFDVKD. The trim removed 0 bases at V and 14 bases at J, leaving 4 bases unmatched. The CDR3 covers 13 residues.

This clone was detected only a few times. The CDR3 reads CAWSVQTGNQPQHF. DNA for the CDR3: TGTGCCTGGAGTGTACAGACCGGTAATCAGCCCCAGCATTTT. The chain carries TRBV30 and TRBJ1-5, with D hard to call. V shed 0 bases and J shed 4 bases, with 10 bases lying between them. The CDR3 has 14 residues. Per germline, CDR1 GTSNPN and CDR2 SVGIG (reference sequence).

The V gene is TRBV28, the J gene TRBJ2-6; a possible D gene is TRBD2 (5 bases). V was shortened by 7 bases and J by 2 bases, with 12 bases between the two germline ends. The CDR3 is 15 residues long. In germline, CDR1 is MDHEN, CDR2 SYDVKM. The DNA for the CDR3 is TGTGCCAGCACTTCCCACGGGGCTGGGGCCAACGTCCTGACTTTC. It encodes CASTSHGAGANVLTF.

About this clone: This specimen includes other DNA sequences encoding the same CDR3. This chain's CDR3 is CASSLEAENTEAFF. The CDR3 DNA sequence: TGTGCCAGCAGCTTAGAGGCGGAGAACACTGAAGCTTTCTTT. This sequence joins TRBV11-2 and TRBJ1-1; D is unresolved. There are 14 residues in the CDR3. From germline, CDR1 is SGHAT and CDR2 FQNNGV. V was trimmed by 0 bases and J by 1 base, leaving 6 bases between them.

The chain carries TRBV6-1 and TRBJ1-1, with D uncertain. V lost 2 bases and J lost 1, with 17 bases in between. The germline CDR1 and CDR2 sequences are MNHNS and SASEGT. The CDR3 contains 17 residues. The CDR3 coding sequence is TGTGCCAGCAGTGAATCTATCCTATCCGTTTGGAACACTGAAGCTTTCTTT. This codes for CASSESILSVWNTEAFF.

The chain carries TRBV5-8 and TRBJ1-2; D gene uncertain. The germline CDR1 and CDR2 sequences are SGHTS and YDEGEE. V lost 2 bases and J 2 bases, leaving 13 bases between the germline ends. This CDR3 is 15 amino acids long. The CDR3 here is CASSFGSPHNYGYTF. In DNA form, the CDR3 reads TGTGCCAGCAGCTTCGGTTCACCCCACAACTATGGCTACACCTTC.

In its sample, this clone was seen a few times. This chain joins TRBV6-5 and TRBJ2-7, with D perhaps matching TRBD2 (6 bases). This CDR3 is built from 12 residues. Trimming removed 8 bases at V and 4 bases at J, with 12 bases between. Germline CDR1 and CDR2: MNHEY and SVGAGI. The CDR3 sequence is CASLRREYEQYF. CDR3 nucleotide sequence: TGTGCCAGCTTACGGAGGGAGTACGAGCAGTACTTC.

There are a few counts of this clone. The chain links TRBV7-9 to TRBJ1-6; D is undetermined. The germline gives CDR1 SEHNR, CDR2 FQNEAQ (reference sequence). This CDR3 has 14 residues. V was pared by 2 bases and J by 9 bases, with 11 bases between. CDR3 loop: CASSLTQATSPLHF. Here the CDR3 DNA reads TGTGCCAGCAGCTTAACCCAAGCCACTTCACCCCTCCACTTT.

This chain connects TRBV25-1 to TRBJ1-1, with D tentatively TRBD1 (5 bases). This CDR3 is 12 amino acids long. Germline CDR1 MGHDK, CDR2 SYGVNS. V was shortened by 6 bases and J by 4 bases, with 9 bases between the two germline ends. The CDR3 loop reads CASRAGGTEAFF. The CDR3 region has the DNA TGTGCCAGCAGGGCGGGGGGCACTGAAGCTTTCTTT.

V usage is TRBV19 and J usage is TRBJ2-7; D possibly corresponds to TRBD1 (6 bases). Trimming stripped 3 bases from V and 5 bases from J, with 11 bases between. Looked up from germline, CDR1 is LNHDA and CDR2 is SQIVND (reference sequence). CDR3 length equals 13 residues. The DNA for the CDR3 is TGTGCCAGTAGTATTAGGGGGTCCAACGAGCAGTACTTC. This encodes CASSIRGSNEQYF.

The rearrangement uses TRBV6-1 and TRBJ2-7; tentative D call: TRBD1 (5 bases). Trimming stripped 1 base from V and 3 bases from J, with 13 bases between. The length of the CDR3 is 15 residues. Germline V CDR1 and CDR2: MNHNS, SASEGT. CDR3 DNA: TGTGCCAGCAGTGAAGTGAGAAGGGGTATCTACGAGCAGTACTTC. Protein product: CASSEVRRGIYEQYF.

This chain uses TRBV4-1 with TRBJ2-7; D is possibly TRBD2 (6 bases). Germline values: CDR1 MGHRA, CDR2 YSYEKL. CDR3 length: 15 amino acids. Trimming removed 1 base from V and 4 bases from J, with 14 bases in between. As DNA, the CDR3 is TGCGCCAGCAGCCAAGCATGGGGGGATGGGTACGAGCAGTACTTC. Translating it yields CASSQAWGDGYEQYF.

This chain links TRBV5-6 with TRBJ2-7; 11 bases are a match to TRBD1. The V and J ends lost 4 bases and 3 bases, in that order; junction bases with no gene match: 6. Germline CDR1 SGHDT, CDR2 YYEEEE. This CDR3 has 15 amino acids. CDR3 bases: TGTGCCAGCAGCCCGGGGACAGGGGGTGGCTACGAGCAGTACTTC. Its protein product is CASSPGTGGGYEQYF. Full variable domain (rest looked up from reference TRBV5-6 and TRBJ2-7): DAGVTQSPTHLIKTRGQQVTLRCSPKSGHDTVSWYQQALGQGPQFIFQYYEEEERQRGNFPDRFSGHQFPNYSSELNVNALLLGDSALYLCASSPGTGGGYEQYFGPGTRLTVT.